Below, one T cell receptor beta chain is given with its context. As yet, its antigen is unknown. Though probably carrying unrecorded immune exposures, donors were nominally healthy at sampling. This entry comes from a study of cytomegalovirus exposure and HLA in healthy donors. Findings and limits, study-wide: A later analysis showed HLA-associated TCR beta chains outstripping equally common others in clonal expansion. Common viral pathogens were later found to be apparently linked to several of the most significant clusters. Roughly even sequencing depth across donors was the assumption behind the presence/absence analyses.

The PCR used 60 Vbeta and 13 Jbeta primers. TCRdb's copy holds only in-frame clones and misses some; the assay was immunoSEQ multiplex PCR. There are about 200,000 clones in the sample; 70% occur only once, and less than 3% lies in the top ten. Germline V lookup: CDR1 MGHRA, CDR2 YSYEKL. The CDR3 has 19 amino acids. V was clipped by 3 bases and J by 0 bases; unmatched bases: 14. The receptor comes from a man aged 40-55 years in good health and CMV-seropositive. Sequencing input: PBMCs. This rearrangement joins TRBV4-1 to TRBJ2-7; 10 bases line up with TRBD1. The CDR3 reads CASSQRDRGAALLSYEQYF. In DNA, the CDR3 is TGCGCCAGCAGCCAGAGGGACAGGGGCGCCGCACTCCTCTCCTACGAGCAGTACTTC.